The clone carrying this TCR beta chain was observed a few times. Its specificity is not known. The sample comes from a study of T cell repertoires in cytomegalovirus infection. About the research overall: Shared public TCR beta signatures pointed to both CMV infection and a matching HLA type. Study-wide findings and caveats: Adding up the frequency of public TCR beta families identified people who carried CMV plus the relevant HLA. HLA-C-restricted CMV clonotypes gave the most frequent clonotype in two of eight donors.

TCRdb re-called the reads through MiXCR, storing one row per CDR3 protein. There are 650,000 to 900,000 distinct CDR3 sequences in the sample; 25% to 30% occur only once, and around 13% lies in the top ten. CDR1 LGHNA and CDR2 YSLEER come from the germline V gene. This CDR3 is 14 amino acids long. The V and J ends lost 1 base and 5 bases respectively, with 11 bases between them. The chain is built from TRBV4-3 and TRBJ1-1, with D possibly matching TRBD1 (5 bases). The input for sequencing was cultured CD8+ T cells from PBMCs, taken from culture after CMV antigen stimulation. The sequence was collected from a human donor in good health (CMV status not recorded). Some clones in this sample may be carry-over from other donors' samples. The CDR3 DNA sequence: TGCGCCAGCAGCCAAGGGTGGGGGTTAACTGAAGCTTTCTTT. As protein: CASSQGWGLTEAFF.